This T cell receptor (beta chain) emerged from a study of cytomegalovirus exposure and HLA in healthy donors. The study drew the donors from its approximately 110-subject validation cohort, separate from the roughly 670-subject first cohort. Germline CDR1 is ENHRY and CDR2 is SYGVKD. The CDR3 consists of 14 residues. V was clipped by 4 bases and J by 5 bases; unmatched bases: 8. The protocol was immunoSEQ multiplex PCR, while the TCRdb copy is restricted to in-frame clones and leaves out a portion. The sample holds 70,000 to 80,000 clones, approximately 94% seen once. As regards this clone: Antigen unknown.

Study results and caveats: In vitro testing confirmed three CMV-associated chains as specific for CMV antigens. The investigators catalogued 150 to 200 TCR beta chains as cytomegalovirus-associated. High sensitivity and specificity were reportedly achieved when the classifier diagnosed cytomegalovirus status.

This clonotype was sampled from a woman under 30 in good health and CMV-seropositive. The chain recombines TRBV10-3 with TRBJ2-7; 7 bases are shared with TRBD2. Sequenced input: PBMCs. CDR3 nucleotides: TGTGCCATCAGTGGCGGCGGGAGAGCCAACGAGCAGTACTTC. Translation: CAISGGGRANEQYF.